Listed below are T cell receptor beta chains from one sample, sequenced in a study of cytomegalovirus exposure and HLA in healthy donors. TCRdb's copy holds only in-frame clones and misses some; the assay was immunoSEQ multiplex PCR. The sample table includes 45,000 to 55,000 clones. Sequencing was done on a sample of PBMCs. The receptors were gathered from a man in his forties in good health and CMV-seropositive. The CDR3 runs from the conserved cysteine through the conserved F or W. The D gene is left open where the match is weak.

CSVTGLSYNEQFF	TGCAGCGTCACAGGGCTCTCCTACAATGAGCAGTTCTTC	-	TRBJ2-1	TRBV29-1
CASSLGQTLGTEAFF	TGCGCCAGCAGCTTGGGACAAACACTTGGGACTGAAGCTTTCTTT	-	TRBJ1-1	TRBV5-1
CASSPLRDSLYHEQFF	TGTGCCAGCAGCCCCCTCCGGGACAGCCTCTACCATGAGCAGTTCTTC	TRBD1	TRBJ2-1	TRBV7-7
CASSLVIYEQFF	TGTGCCAGCAGCCTAGTTATCTATGAGCAGTTCTTC	-	TRBJ2-1	TRBV11-2
CASWDRGDQPQHF	TGTGCCAGCTGGGACAGGGGCGATCAGCCCCAGCATTTT	TRBD1	TRBJ1-5	TRBV7-6
CASSLTSGTGGEQFF	TGTGCCAGCAGTTTGACTAGCGGGACTGGGGGTGAGCAGTTCTTC	TRBD2	TRBJ2-1	TRBV6-6
CASSQEGGQGAVQTQYF	TGCGCCAGCAGCCAAGAGGGGGGGCAGGGGGCTGTGCAGACCCAGTACTTC	-	TRBJ2-5	TRBV4-1
CASSQGNTIYF	TGTGCCAGCAGTCAGGGAAACACCATATATTTT	-	TRBJ1-3	TRBV9
CASSPGDRALEGEQYF	TGTGCCAGCAGCCCCGGGGACAGGGCTCTAGAGGGCGAGCAGTACTTC	TRBD1	TRBJ2-7	TRBV11-3
CASSSYPGQGAISDTQYF	TGTGCCAGCAGCTCCTATCCGGGACAGGGGGCAATATCAGATACGCAGTATTTT	TRBD1	TRBJ2-3	TRBV7-3
CASSQELTRSANTGELFF	TGCGCCAGCAGCCAAGAACTTACACGGAGCGCGAACACCGGGGAGCTGTTTTTT	-	TRBJ2-2	TRBV4-3
CASSLQGRLSYEQYF	TGTGCCAGTAGTTTACAGGGGCGACTATCCTACGAGCAGTACTTC	TRBD1	TRBJ2-7	TRBV19
CASSIFRGGRAYGYTF	TGTGCCAGCAGTATCTTTAGGGGGGGACGGGCTTATGGCTACACCTTC	-	TRBJ1-2	TRBV28
CASTEDYGYTF	TGTGCCAGTACGGAGGACTATGGCTACACCTTC	-	TRBJ1-2	TRBV19
CASSLDRVVDTQYF	TGTGCCAGCAGCTTGGACAGGGTGGTAGATACGCAGTATTTT	TRBD1	TRBJ2-3	TRBV7-2